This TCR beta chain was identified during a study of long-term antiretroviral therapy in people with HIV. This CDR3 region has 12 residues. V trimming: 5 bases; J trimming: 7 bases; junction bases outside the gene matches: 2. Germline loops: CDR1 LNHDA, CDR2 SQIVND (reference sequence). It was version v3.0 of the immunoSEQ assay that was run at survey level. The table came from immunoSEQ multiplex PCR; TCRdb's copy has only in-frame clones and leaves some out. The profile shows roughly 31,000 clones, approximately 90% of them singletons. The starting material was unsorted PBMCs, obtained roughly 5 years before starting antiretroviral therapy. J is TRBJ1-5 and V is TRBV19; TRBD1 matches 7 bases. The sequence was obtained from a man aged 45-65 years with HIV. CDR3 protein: CASSRGQQPQHF. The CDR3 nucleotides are TGTGCCAGTAGTCGGGGACAGCAGCCCCAGCATTTT.